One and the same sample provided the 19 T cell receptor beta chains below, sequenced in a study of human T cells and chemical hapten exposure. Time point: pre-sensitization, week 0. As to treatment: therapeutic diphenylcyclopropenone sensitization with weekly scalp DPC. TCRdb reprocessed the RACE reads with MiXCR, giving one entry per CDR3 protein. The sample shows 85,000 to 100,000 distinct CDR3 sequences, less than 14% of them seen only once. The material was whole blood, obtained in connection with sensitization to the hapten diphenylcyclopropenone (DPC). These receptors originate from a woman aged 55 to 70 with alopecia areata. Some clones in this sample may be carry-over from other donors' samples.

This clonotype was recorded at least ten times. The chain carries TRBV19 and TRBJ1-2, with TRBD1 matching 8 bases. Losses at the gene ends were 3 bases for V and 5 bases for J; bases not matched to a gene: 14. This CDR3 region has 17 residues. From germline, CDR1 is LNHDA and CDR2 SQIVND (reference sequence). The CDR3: CASSIGPRGPPGYGYTF. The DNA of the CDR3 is TGTGCCAGTAGTATCGGGCCCAGGGGGCCCCCTGGGTATGGCTACACCTTC. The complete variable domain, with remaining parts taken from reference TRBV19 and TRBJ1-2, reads DGGITQSPKYLFRKEGQNVTLSCEQNLNHDAMYWYRQDPGQGLRLIYYSQIVNDFQKGDIAEGYSVSREKKESFPLTVTSAQKNPTAFYLCASSIGPRGPPGYGYTFGSGTRLTVV.

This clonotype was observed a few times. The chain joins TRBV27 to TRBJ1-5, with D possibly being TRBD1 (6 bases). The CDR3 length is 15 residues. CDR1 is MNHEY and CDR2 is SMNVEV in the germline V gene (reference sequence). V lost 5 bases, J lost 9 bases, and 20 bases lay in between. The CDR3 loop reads CASSPLLGGSLPQHF. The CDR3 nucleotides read TGTGCCAGCAGTCCCCTTTTGGGGGGCTCTTTGCCCCAGCATTTT.

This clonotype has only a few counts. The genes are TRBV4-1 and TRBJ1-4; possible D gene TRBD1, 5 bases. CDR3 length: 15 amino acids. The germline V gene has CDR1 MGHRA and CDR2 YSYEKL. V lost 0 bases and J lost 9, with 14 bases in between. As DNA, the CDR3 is TGCGCCAGCAGCCAAGAACGGGGCCTACTAAAAAAACTGTTTTTT. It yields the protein CASSQERGLLKKLFF.

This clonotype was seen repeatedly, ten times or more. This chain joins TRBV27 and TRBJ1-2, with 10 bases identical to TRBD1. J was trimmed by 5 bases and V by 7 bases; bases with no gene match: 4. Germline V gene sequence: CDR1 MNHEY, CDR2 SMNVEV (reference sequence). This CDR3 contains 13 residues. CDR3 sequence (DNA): TGTGCCAGCACCCGGACAGGGGGATATGGCTACACCTTC. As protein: CASTRTGGYGYTF.

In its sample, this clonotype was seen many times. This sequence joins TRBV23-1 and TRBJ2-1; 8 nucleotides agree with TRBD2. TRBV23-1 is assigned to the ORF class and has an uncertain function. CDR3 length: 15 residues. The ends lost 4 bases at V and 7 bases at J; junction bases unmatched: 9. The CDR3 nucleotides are TGCGCCAGCAGTCCGTCTTGGACTAGCATAAATGAGCAGTTCTTC. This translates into CASSPSWTSINEQFF.

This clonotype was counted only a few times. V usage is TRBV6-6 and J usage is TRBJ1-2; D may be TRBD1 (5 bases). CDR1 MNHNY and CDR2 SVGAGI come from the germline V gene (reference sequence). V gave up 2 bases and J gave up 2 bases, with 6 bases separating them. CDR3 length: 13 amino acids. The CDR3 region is CASSYEGNYGYTF. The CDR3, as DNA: TGTGCCAGCAGTTACGAGGGGAACTATGGCTACACCTTC.

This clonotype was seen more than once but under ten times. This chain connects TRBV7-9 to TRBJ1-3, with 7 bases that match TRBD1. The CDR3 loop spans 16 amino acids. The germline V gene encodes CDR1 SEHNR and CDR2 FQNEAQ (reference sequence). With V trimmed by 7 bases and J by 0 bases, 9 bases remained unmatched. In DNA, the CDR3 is TGTGCCAGCACCCTGACAGGGTCGAGCTCTGGAAACACCATATATTTT. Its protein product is CASTLTGSSSGNTIYF.

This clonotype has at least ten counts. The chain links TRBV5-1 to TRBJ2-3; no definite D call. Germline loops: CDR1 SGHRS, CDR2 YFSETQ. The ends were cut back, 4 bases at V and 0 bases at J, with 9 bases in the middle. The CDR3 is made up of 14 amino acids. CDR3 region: CASSTAVSTDTQYF. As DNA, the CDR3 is TGCGCCAGCAGCACTGCTGTTAGCACAGATACGCAGTATTTT. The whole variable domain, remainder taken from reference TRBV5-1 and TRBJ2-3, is KAGVTQTPRYLIKTRGQQVTLSCSPISGHRSVSWYQQTPGQGLQFLFEYFSETQRNKGNFPGRFSGRQFSNSRSEMNVSTLELGDSALYLCASSTAVSTDTQYFGPGTRLTVL.

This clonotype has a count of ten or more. The CDR3 DNA follows: TGCGCCAGCAGCCCCGGAAATACGCAGTATTTT. This gives the protein CASSPGNTQYF. The chain joins TRBV5-1 to TRBJ2-3; D gene unclear. This CDR3 contains 11 residues. The V end lost 4 bases, the J end lost 7 bases, and 7 bases lay between the germline ends. The germline V gene encodes CDR1 SGHRS and CDR2 YFSETQ.

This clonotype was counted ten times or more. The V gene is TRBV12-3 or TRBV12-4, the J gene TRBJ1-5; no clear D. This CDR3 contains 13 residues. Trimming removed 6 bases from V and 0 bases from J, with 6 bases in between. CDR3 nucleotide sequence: TGTGCCAGCAGCTCTACTAGCAATCAGCCCCAGCATTTT. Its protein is CASSSTSNQPQHF.

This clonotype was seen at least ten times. This chain's CDR3 is CASSLGSGAGSPLHF. The DNA of the CDR3 is TGTGCCAGCAGCTTAGGGTCGGGGGCAGGTTCACCCCTCCACTTT. The chain joins TRBV11-2 to TRBJ1-6, with D tentatively TRBD1 (6 bases). Germline V gene sequence: CDR1 SGHAT, CDR2 FQNNGV. The CDR3 is 15 amino acids. The V end lost 1 base, the J end lost 9 bases, and 13 bases lay between the germline ends.

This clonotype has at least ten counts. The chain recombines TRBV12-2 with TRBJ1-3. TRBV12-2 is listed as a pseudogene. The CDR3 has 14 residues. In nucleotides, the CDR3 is TGTGCAAGTCGCTTAGAGGGATCTGGAAACACCATATATTTT. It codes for CASRLEGSGNTIYF.

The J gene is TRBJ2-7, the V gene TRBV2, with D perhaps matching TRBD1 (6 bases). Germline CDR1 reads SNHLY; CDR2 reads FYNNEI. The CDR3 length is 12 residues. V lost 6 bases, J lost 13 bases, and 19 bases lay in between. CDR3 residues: CASRRTATLFYF. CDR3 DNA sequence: TGTGCCAGCAGGAGGACAGCAACGCTGTTCTACTTC.

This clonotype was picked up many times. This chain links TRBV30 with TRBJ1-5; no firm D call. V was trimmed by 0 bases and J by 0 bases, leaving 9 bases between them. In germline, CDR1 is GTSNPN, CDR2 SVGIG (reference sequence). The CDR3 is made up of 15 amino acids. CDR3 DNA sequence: TGTGCCTGGAGTGTAGGAACAGCTAGCAATCAGCCCCAGCATTTT. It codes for CAWSVGTASNQPQHF.

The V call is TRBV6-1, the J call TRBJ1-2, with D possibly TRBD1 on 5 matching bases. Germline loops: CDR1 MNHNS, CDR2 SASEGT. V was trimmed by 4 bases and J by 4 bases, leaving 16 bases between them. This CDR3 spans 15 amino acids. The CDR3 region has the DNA TGTGCCAGCAGTGCCTGGGGAACAGGCAGCTATGGCTACACCTTC. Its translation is CASSAWGTGSYGYTF.

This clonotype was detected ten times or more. Here the CDR3 DNA reads TGTGCCATCAGTGAGTCGAGAACAGGGGGCACAGATACGCAGTATTTT. Encoded protein: CAISESRTGGTDTQYF. The chain carries TRBV10-3 and TRBJ2-3; 7 nucleotides align to TRBD1. This CDR3 contains 16 residues. The germline gives CDR1 ENHRY, CDR2 SYGVKD. V was clipped by 0 bases and J by 1 base; unmatched bases: 4.

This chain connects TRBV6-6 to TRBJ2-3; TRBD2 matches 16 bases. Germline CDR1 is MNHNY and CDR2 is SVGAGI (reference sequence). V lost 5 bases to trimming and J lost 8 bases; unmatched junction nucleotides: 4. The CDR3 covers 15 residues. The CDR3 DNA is TGTGCCAGCAGTGGGACTAGCGGGGGGGCTGGTACGCAGTATTTT. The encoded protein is CASSGTSGGAGTQYF.

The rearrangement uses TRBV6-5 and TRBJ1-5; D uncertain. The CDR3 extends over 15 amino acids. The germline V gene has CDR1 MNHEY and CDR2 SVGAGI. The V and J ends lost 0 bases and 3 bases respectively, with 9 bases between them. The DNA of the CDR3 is TGTGCCAGCAGTTACTCAGCAGGACTCAATCAGCCCCAGCATTTT. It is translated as CASSYSAGLNQPQHF.

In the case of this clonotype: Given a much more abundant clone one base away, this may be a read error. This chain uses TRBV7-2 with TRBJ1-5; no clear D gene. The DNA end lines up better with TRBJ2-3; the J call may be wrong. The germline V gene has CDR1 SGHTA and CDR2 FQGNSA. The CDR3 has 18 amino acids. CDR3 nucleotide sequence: TGTGCCAGCAGCTGGGCCTCCACCGACTTTTGGAGCAATCAGCCCCAGTATTTT. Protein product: CASSWASTDFWSNQPQYF.